Listed below are T cell receptor beta chains from one sample, sequenced in a study of T cell changes during pregnancy in multiple sclerosis. Measured with immunoSEQ multiplex PCR; TCRdb has only the in-frame clones, and not every one. Of about 100,000 clones in the sample, roughly 90% are singletons; the top ten hold roughly 2%. The sample was peripheral blood, taken after pregnancy. These receptor sequences come from a female donor with multiple sclerosis, enrolled in a pregnancy study. The CDR3 runs from the conserved cysteine through the conserved F or W. Each record gives: CDR3 protein, CDR3 DNA, J gene, D gene, clone size, V gene. D genes are given only for firm matches. A row's size may be missing; if present it is once, few, many or a size class.

CASRGTTGARSPLHF | TGCGCCAGCAGGGGGACGACAGGGGCCAGGTCACCCCTCCACTTT | TRBJ1-6 | TRBD1 | . | TRBV5-1
CAWSVGGGNTIYF | TGTGCCTGGAGTGTTGGGGGGGGAAACACCATATATTTT | TRBJ1-3 | . | . | TRBV30
CASSLDTSGGPTQYF | TGTGCCAGCAGCTTAGACACTAGCGGGGGGCCGACCCAGTACTTC | TRBJ2-5 | TRBD2 | . | TRBV11-2
CASSLLGQNSPLHF | TGTGCCAGCAGCTTGTTAGGACAAAATTCACCCCTCCACTTT | TRBJ1-6 | . | . | TRBV5-4
CASSSWTAYEQYF | TGTGCCAGCAGTTCCTGGACAGCCTACGAGCAGTACTTC | TRBJ2-7 | . | . | TRBV2
CARSPAGGYNEQFF | TGTGCCCGAAGTCCAGCGGGGGGATACAATGAGCAGTTCTTC | TRBJ2-1 | TRBD2 | . | TRBV30
CASSITGPDNEQFF | TGTGCCAGTAGTATAACCGGTCCCGACAATGAGCAGTTCTTC | TRBJ2-1 | . | . | TRBV19
CASTKPGVVEQYF | TGTGCCAGCACCAAGCCAGGGGTTGTCGAGCAGTACTTC | TRBJ2-7 | . | . | TRBV6-5
CARTTGESNEKLFF | TGTGCCCGAACGACAGGGGAGTCTAATGAAAAACTGTTTTTT | TRBJ1-4 | TRBD1 | . | TRBV30
CASTNGGQENTGELFF | TGTGCCAGCACCAACGGAGGGCAGGAGAACACCGGGGAGCTGTTTTTT | TRBJ2-2 | . | once | TRBV27
CASSSGSGSTGANVLTF | TGCGCCAGCAGCTCGGGTAGCGGGAGTACCGGGGCCAACGTCCTGACTTTC | TRBJ2-6 | TRBD2 | . | TRBV5-1
CASSLDGQGPSTDTQYF | TGTGCCAGCAGCTTAGATGGACAGGGGCCTAGCACAGATACGCAGTATTTT | TRBJ2-3 | TRBD1 | . | TRBV11-2
CASTDMVGYTF | TGTGCCAGCACCGACATGGTTGGCTACACCTTC | TRBJ1-2 | . | . | TRBV6-6
CASSQLLGGEDYGYTF | TGTGCCAGCAGCCAATTGCTAGGGGGAGAGGACTATGGCTACACCTTC | TRBJ1-2 | . | few | TRBV16
CSVRQGKYEQYF | TGCAGCGTTAGACAGGGGAAGTACGAGCAGTACTTC | TRBJ2-7 | TRBD1 | . | TRBV29-1
CASSSRIRLAGVRAPDTQYF | TGTGCCAGCAGTTCTCGAATCAGGCTAGCGGGGGTCCGCGCCCCAGATACGCAGTATTTT | TRBJ2-3 | TRBD2 | . | TRBV27
CASSGFVGVNEQFF | TGTGCCAGCAGTGGGTTTGTAGGGGTGAATGAGCAGTTCTTC | TRBJ2-1 | . | . | TRBV2
CASSMYREIAKNIQYF | TGTGCCAGTAGTATGTACAGGGAGATAGCCAAAAACATTCAGTACTTC | TRBJ2-4 | . | . | TRBV19